A single T cell receptor (beta chain) is shown here with its context. Its antigen target is currently unknown. Base qualities are not provided; no much larger clone lies one nucleotide away. This specimen belongs to a study of blood T cell repertoires in COVID-19 (TCRdb year 2020). Regarding the research as a whole: Samples from collaborators originated in the United States, Italy and Spain and spanned both the acute and convalescent phases of COVID-19. The repertoires were released in a freely available public database meant as a resource for research on the immune response to SARS-CoV-2. The prospective study material was composed of cDNA or gDNA derived from T cells, B-cell-depleted T cells, or PBMCs. Sample metadata almost always included a de-identified subject ID, COVID-19 status, age in years and sex. HLA class I and class II types, where available, came from metadata supplied by the sample provider rather than from assay-based typing. Subjects who had been exposed to COVID-19, were actively infected with it, or had recovered from it provided the deeply sampled blood TCRbeta repertoires that made up the dataset. Samples came from the ongoing ImmuneRACE study (first 160 participants) plus 1,254 subjects from 6 global collaborators. Overall study outcomes, separate from this receptor: How much clinical and demographic metadata was included differed by source and by participant, and the metadata was provided uncurated.

The immunoSEQ Assay, a bias-controlled multiplex PCR, was used to amplify TCRbeta CDR3 regions from genomic DNA. Concerning the study's data processing: Nucleated cell counts per sample were estimated from amplification of reference gene primers within the assay. To quantify the absolute abundance of each unique TCRbeta CDR3 rearrangement, sequence reads were collapsed and filtered. For each sample, productive Simpson clonality was calculated as the square root of Simpson's diversity index over productive rearrangements. In TCRdb, the immuneACCESS table is reduced to in-frame sequences with V and J assigned. These tables do not hold every clone; where another copy was compared, an unresolved V gene accounts for under half, and the others remain unexplained. The DNA gave D and trimming, while V, J and clone size come from that table. The sample yields roughly 420,000 clones; more than 75% were counted once. About 0.89% of the sample is taken by the ten largest.

Participants in the prospective study were enrolled through a virtual design, were aged roughly 18 to 100 years, and lived in about 25 United States geographic areas. In the prospective study, cohorts were assigned on the basis of participant-reported clinical history obtained from a screening survey and a study questionnaire. Mobile phlebotomists in the prospective study collected whole blood, serum and a nasopharyngeal or oropharyngeal swab from every participant. Over an approximately 2-month period, participants in the prospective study had the option of providing additional blood draws and questionnaires. Before DNA extraction, blood samples from the prospective study were shipped at room temperature or frozen. The sample taken for sequencing was PBMCs or T cells enriched from blood (not recorded which). The TCR originated in a woman aged 25 to 39 with acute COVID-19.

In nucleotide form, the sequence is TGTGCCAGCAGGGAGGGGGGGTATTCACCCCTCCACTTT. Its protein product is CASREGGYSPLHF. The rearranged segments are TRBV6-5 and TRBJ1-6; the D gene is possibly TRBD1, with 6 bases matching. The germline V gene yields MNHEY for CDR1 and SVGAGI for CDR2. V lost 6 bases and J lost 8 bases; the stretch between them is 11 bases long. From its cysteine to its phenylalanine, the CDR3 spans 13 amino acids. Of all the DNA, just the CDR3 is kept, 39 bases in frame from base 1.